What follows is one TCR beta chain and its context. What it binds is not known. The CDR3 ends on some other residue instead of the conserved phenylalanine or tryptophan, so this is likely a read error. Fresh peripheral blood, around 10 ml of it, supplied the PBMCs. The source material, RNA transcripts, was used to amplify TCR beta CDR3 regions. The HTBI set primed first-round TCR CDR3 RT-PCR. TCRdb redid the calling of the multiplex PCR reads with MiXCR, one entry per CDR3 protein. The table has under 400,000 distinct CDR3 sequences, over 12% seen once. Germline-derived CDR1 and CDR2 are SGHDN and FVKESK. This CDR3 is built from 15 residues. The V gene lost 4 bases and the J gene lost 5 bases, with 17 bases spanning the gap. The data originate from a study of T cells in Graves' hyperthyroidism and ophthalmopathy. Turning to the study itself: Blood was drawn when the patient was first diagnosed and still untreated.

Broader study findings: Patients with ophthalmopathy were separated from those with stable hyperthyroidism by a 13 V-J model. Blood samples included most of the expanded thyroid clonotypes exceeding 0.001.

The sequence was obtained from a woman in her fifties or sixties with Graves' ophthalmopathy. Sequencing used blood. The chain employs TRBV14 and TRBJ1-1; D possibly corresponds to TRBD1 (5 bases). The CDR3 sequence: CASSRSRAGSTEAFV. For the CDR3, the DNA is TGTGCCAGCAGCCGATCACGGGCAGGGAGTACTGAAGCTTTCGTT.